The TCR beta chain under discussion was sequenced for a study of breast tumors, draining lymph nodes, adjacent tissues. Whole-study results and caveats: Tumor and nontumor repertoires were significantly more similar in luminal-like than in basal-like breast cancer. Tumor TCR diversity was below lymph nodes but above nontumor tissue.

Many counts were recorded for this clonotype. Its antigen is as yet unknown. One entry per CDR3 protein results from TCRdb running MiXCR on the multiplex PCR reads. The sample includes hundreds of thousands of distinct CDR3 sequences, roughly 30% of them seen just once. Samples came from axillary lymph nodes draining the breast cancer. This clonotype originated in a female donor with breast cancer. Some clones in this sample may be carry-over from other donors' samples. Source material: axillary lymph node tissue.

The CDR3 DNA sequence: TGCAGTGCTAGGGACGGACGAAGTAATGAAAAACTGTTTTTT. Its protein is CSARDGRSNEKLFF. V usage is TRBV20-1 and J usage is TRBJ1-4; D not resolved. The germline V gene encodes CDR1 DFQATT and CDR2 SNEGSKA (reference sequence). V lost 3 bases, J lost 4 bases, and 12 bases lay in between. The CDR3 has 14 residues.